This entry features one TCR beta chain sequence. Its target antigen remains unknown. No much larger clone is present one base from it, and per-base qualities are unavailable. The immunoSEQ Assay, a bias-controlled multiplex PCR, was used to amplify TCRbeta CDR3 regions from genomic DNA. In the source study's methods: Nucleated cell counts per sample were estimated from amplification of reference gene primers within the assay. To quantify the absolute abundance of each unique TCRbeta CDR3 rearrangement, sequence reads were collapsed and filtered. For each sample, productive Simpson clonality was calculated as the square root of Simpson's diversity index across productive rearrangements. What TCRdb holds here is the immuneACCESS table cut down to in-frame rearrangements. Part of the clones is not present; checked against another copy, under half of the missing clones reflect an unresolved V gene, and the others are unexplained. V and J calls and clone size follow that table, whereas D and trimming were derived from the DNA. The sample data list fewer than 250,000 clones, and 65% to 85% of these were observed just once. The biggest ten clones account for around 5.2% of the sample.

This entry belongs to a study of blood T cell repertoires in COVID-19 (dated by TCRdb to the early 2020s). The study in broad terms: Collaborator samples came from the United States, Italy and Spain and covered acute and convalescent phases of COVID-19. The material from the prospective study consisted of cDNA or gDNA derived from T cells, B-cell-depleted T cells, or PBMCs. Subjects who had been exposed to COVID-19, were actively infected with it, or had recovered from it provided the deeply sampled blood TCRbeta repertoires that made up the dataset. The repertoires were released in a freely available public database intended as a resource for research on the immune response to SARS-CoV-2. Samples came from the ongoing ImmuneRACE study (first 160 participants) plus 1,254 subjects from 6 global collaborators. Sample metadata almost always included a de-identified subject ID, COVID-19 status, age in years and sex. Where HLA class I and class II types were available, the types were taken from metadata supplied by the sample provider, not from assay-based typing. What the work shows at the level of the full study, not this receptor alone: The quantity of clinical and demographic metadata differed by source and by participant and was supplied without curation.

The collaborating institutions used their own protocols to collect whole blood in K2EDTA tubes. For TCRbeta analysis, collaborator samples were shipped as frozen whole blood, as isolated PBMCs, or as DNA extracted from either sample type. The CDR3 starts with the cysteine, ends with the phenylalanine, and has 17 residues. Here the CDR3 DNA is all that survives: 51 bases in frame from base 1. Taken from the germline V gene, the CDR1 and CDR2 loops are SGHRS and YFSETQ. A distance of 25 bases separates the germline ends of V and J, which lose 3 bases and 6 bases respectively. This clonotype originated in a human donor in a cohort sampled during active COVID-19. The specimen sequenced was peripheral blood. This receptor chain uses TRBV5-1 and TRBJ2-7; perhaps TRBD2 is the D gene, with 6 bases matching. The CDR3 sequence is CASSSHRDFSILGEQYF. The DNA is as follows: TGCGCCAGCAGCTCGCACCGGGACTTCTCCATCCTCGGCGAGCAGTACTTC.